This T cell receptor beta chain emerged from a study of beta chain features in type 1 diabetes. Study results and limitations: HLA effects on TCRB rearrangement stayed unresolved here. Fewer insertions but more deletions were seen at VDJ junctions in type 1 diabetes patients. Patients and controls would share equally any PCR tilt toward shorter templates. Naive, central memory and regulatory TCRB repertoires appeared more similar among patients than healthy donors.

CDR3 length: 14 amino acids. The authors reverse transcribed all of the isolated RNA, so sequencing captured expressed TCRB transcripts. This table comes from immunoSEQ multiplex PCR, and its TCRdb copy is limited to in-frame clones, with some not included. The table includes over 100,000 clones, 40% detected once. This clone turned up a few times. Its antigen is undetermined. The rearrangement links TRBV1 to TRBJ1-1; the D segment call TRBD1 is taken from the table without a DNA check. TRBV1 is deemed a pseudogene. Sequenced: stem cell memory CD4+ T cells from blood. This TCR derives from a young woman in good health. The CDR3 reads CTSSQDLGRGEAFF. The CDR3 coding sequence is TGCACCAGCAGCCAAGATCTGGGCAGGGGGGAAGCTTTCTTT.